The sequence of this T cell receptor beta chain was determined in a study of T cell changes during pregnancy in multiple sclerosis. Profiling relied on immunoSEQ multiplex PCR, and the TCRdb table lists in-frame clones only, not all of them. The sample carries some 64,000 clones, around 90% recorded once. The germline CDR1 and CDR2 sequences are MNHEY and SVGAGI. CDR3 length equals 15 residues. Trimming took off 2 bases at V and 5 bases at J, with 15 bases between the two ends. The chain recombines TRBV6-5 with TRBJ1-2; D is perhaps TRBD1 (5 bases). This TCR derives from a female donor in good health, enrolled as a control in a pregnancy study. Sequences were derived from peripheral blood, sampled in the first trimester of pregnancy. The CDR3 loop is CASSYAQAVGYGYTF. The CDR3 DNA follows: TGTGCCAGCAGTTACGCACAGGCCGTGGGGTATGGCTACACCTTC.